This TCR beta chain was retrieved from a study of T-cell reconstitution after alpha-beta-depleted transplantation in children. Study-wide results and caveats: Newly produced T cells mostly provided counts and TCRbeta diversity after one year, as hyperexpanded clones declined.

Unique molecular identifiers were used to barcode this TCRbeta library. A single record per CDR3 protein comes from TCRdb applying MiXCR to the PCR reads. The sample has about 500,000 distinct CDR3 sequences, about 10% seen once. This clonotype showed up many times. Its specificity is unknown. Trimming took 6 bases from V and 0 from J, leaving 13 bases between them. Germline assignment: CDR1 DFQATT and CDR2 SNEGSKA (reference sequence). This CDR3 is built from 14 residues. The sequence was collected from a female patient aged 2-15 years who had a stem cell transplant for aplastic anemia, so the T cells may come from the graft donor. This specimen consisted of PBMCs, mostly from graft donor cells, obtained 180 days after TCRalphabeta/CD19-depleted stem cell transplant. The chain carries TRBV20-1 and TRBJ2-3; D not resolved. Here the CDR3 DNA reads TGCAGTGCGTCGGCGGTTGCTAGCACAGATACGCAGTATTTT. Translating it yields CSASAVASTDTQYF.